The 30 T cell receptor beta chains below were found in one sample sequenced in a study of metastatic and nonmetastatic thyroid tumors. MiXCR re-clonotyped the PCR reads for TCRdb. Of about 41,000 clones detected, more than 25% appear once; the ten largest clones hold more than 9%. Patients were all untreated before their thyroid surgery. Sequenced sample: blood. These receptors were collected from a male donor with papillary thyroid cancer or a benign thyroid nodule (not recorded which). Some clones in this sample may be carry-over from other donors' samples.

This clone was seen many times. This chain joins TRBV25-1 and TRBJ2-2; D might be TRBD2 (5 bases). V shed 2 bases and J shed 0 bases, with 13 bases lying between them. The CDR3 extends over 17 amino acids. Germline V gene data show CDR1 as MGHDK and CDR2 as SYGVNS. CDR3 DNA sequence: TGTGCCAGCAGTGAAAATGATCTCGGGGCGAACACCGGGGAGCTGTTTTTT. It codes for CASSENDLGANTGELFF.

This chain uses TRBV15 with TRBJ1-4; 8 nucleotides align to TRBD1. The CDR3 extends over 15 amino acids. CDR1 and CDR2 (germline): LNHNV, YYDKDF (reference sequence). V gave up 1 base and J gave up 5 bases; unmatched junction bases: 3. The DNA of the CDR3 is TGTGCCACCAGCAGAGGCAGGGGGCAGAATGAAAAACTGTTTTTT. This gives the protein CATSRGRGQNEKLFF.

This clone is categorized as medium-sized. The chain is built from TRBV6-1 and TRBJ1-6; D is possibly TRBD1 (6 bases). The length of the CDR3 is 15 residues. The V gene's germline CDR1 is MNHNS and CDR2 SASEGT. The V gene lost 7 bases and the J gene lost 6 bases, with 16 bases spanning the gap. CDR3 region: CASTQQGGGNSPLHF. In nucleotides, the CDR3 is TGTGCCAGCACCCAACAGGGTGGAGGTAATTCACCCCTCCACTTT.

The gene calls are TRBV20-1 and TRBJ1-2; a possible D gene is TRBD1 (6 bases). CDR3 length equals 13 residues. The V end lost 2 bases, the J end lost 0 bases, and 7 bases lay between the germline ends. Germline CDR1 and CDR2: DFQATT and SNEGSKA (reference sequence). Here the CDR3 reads CSARWTANYGYTF. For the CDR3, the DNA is TGCAGTGCTAGATGGACAGCTAACTATGGCTACACCTTC.

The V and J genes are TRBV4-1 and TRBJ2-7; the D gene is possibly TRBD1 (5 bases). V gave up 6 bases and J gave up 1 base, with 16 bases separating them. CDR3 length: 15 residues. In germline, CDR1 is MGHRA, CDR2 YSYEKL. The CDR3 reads CASRRFDRPSYEQYF. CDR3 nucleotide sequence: TGCGCCAGCAGACGCTTTGACAGACCTTCCTACGAGCAGTACTTC.

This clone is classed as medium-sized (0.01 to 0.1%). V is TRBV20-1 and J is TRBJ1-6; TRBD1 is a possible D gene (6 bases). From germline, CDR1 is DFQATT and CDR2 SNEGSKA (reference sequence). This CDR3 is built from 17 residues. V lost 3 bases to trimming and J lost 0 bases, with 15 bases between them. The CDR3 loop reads CSARVQTGTSYNSPLHF. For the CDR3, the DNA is TGCAGTGCTAGGGTCCAGACAGGAACCTCCTATAATTCACCCCTCCACTTT.

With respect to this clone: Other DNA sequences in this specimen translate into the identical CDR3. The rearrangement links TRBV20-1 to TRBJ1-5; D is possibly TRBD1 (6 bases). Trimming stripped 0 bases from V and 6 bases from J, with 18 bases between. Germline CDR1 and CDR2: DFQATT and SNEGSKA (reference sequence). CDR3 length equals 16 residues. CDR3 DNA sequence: TGCAGTGCTAGAGAGGGGGGCGGCGGCAGGGGTCAGCCCCAGCATTTT. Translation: CSAREGGGGRGQPQHF.

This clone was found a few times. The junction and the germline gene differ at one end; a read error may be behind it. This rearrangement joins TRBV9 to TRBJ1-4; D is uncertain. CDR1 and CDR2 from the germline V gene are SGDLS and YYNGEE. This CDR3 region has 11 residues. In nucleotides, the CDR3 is TGTGCCAGCAGCTACCATGAAAAACGGTTTTTT. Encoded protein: CASSYHEKRFF. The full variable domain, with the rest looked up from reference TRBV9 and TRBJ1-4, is DSGVTQTPKHLITATGQRVTLRCSPRSGDLSVYWYQQSLDQGLQFLIQYYNGEERAKGNILERFSAQQFPDLHSELNLSSLELGDSALYFCASSYHEKRFFGSGTQLSVL.

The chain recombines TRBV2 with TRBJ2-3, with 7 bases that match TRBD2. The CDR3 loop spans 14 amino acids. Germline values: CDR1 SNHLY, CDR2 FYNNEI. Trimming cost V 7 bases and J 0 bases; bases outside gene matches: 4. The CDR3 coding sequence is TGTGCCAGCACCCCAGCGGGGAGCACAGATACGCAGTATTTT. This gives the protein CASTPAGSTDTQYF.

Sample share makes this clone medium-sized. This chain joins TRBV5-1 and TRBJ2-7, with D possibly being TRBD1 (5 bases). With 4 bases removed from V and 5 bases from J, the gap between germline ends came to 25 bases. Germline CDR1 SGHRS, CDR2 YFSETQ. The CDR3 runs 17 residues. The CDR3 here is CASSVGPRGTSLDEQYF. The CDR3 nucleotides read TGCGCCAGCAGCGTCGGCCCAAGGGGAACCTCCTTGGACGAGCAGTACTTC.

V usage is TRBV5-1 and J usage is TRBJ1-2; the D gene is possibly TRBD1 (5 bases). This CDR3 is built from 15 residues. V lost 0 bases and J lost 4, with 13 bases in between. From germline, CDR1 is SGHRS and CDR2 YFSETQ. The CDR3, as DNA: TGCGCCAGCAGCTTGGATGCAGGGTCCTTCTATGGCTACACCTTC. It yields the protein CASSLDAGSFYGYTF.

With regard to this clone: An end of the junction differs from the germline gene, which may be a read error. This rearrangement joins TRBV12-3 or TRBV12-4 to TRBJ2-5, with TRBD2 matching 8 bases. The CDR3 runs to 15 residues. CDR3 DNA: TGTGCCAACAGTCCGATAGCGGGATGGGGAGAGACCCAGTACTTC. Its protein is CANSPIAGWGETQYF.

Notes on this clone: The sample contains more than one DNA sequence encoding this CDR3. CDR3 region: CASSPGGGRAGEQYF. In DNA form, the CDR3 reads TGTGCCAGCAGCCCTGGTGGCGGGAGGGCCGGTGAGCAGTACTTC. The genes are TRBV11-2 and TRBJ2-7; 9 bases map to TRBD2. This CDR3 contains 15 residues. Per the germline V gene, CDR1 is SGHAT and CDR2 is FQNNGV. V was pared by 5 bases and J by 7 bases, with 12 bases of the junction left unmatched.

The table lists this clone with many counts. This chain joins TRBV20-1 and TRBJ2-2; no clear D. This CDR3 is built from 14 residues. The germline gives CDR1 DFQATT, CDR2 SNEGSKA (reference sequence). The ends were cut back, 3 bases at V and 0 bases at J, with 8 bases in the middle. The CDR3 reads CSARANANTGELFF. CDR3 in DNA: TGCAGTGCTAGGGCCAACGCGAACACCGGGGAGCTGTTTTTT.

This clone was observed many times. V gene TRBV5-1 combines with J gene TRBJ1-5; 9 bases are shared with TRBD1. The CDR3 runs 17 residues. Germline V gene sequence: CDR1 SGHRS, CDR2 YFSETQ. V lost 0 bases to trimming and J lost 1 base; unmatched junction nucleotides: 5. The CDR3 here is CASSLARGQGSNQPQHF. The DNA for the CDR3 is TGCGCCAGCAGCTTGGCCCGGGGACAGGGAAGCAATCAGCCCCAGCATTTT.

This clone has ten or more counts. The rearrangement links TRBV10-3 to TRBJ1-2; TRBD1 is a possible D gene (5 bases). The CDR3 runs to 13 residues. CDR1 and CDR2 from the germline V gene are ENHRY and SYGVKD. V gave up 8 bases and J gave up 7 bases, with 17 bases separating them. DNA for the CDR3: TGTGCCATCGGCAGTGAGGGGTCCCTTGGCTACACCTTC. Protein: CAIGSEGSLGYTF.

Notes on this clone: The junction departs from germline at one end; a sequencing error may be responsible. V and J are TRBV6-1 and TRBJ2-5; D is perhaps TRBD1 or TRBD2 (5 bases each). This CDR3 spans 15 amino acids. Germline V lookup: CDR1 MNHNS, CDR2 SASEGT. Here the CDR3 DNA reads TGTGCCAGCAGCCTATTTCCACGGGACCAGGAGACCCAGTACTTC. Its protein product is CASSLFPRDQETQYF.

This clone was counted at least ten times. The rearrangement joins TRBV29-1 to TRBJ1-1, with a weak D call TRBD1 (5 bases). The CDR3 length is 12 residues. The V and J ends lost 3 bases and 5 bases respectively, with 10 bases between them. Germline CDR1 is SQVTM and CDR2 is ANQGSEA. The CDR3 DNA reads TGCAGCGTTGAGCCAGGGATAACTGAAGCTTTCTTT. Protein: CSVEPGITEAFF.

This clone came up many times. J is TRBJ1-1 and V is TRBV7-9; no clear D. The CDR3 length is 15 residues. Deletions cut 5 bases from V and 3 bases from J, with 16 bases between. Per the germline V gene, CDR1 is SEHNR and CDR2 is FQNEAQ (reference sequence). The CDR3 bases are TGTGCCAGCAGCAGAATAGGAGGAAAGGACACTGAAGCTTTCTTT. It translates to CASSRIGGKDTEAFF. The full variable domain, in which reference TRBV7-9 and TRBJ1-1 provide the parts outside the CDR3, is DTGVSQNPRHKITKRGQNVTFRCDPISEHNRLYWYRQTLGQGPEFLTYFQNEAQLEKSRLLSDRFSAERPKGSFSTLEIQRTEQGDSAMYLCASSRIGGKDTEAFFGQGTRLTVV.

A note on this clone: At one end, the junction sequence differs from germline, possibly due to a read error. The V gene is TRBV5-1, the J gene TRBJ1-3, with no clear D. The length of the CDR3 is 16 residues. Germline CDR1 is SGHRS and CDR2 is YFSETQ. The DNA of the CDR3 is TGCGCCAGCAGCTTGGACCAGGCAACCTCTGGAAACACCGTATATTTT. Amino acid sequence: CASSLDQATSGNTVYF. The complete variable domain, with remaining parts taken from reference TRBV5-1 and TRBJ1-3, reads KAGVTQTPRYLIKTRGQQVTLSCSPISGHRSVSWYQQTPGQGLQFLFEYFSETQRNKGNFPGRFSGRQFSNSRSEMNVSTLELGDSALYLCASSLDQATSGNTVYFGEGSWLTVV.

The CDR3 spells CASSSYRDRACDEQYF. CDR3 nucleotides: TGCGCCAGCAGCTCATACCGTGACAGGGCCTGCGACGAGCAGTACTTC. This rearrangement joins TRBV5-1 to TRBJ2-7; 7 nucleotides match TRBD1. Looked up from germline, CDR1 is SGHRS and CDR2 is YFSETQ. J was trimmed by 5 bases and V by 3 bases; bases with no gene match: 14. This CDR3 is 16 amino acids long.

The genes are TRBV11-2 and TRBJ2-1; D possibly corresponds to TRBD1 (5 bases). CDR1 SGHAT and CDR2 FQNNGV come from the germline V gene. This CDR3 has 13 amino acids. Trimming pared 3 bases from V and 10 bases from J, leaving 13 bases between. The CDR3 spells CASSLGRPGEQFF. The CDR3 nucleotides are TGTGCCAGCAGCTTGGGCAGGCCAGGGGAGCAGTTCTTC. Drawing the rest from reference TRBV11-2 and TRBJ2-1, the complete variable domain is EAGVAQSPRYKIIEKRQSVAFWCNPISGHATLYWYQQILGQGPKLLIQFQNNGVVDDSQLPKDRFSAERLKGVDSTLKIQPAKLEDSAVYLCASSLGRPGEQFFGPGTRLTVL.

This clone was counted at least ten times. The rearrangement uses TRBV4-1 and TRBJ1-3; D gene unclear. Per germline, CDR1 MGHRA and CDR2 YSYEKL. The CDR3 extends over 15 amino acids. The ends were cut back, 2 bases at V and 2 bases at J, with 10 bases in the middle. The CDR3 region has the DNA TGCGCCAGCAGCCAAACAGAAAAACCTGGAAACACCATATATTTT. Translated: CASSQTEKPGNTIYF.

CDR3 loop: CASSGNMGNEQFF. The CDR3, as DNA: TGTGCCAGCAGTGGTAATATGGGTAATGAGCAGTTCTTC. The J gene is TRBJ2-1, the V gene TRBV6-4; D call uncertain. Deletions cut 4 bases from V and 7 bases from J, with 11 bases between. The CDR3 is 13 residues long. Germline values: CDR1 MRHNA, CDR2 SNTAGT.

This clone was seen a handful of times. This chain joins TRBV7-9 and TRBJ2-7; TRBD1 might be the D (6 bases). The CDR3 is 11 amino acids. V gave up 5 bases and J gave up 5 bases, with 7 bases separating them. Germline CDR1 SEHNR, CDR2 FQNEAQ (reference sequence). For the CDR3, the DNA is TGTGCCAGCAGCAGGACAGACGAGCAGTACTTC. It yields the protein CASSRTDEQYF.

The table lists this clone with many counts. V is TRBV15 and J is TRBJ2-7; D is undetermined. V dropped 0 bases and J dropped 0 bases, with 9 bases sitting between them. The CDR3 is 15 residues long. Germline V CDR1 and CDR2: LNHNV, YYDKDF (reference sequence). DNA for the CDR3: TGTGCCACCAGCAGAGAGGACGGCAGCTCCTACGAGCAGTACTTC. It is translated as CATSREDGSSYEQYF.

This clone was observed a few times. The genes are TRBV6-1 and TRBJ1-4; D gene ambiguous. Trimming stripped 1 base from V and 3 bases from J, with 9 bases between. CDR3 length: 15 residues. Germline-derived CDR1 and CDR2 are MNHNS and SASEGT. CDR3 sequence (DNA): TGTGCCAGCAGTGAAGTAGACGGATCTAATGAAAAACTGTTTTTT. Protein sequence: CASSEVDGSNEKLFF.

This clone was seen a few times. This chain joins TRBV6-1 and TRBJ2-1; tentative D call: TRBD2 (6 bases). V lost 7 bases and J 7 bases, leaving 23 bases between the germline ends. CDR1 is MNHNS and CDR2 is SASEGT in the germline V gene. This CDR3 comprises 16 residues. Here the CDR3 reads CASIQPAAGCLNEQFF. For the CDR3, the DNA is TGTGCCAGCATCCAACCCGCGGCGGGGTGCCTTAATGAGCAGTTCTTC.

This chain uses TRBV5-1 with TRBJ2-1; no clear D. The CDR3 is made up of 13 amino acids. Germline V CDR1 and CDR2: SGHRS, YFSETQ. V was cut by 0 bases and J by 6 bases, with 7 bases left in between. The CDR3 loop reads CASSLVRGNEQFF. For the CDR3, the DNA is TGCGCCAGCAGCTTGGTACGCGGCAATGAGCAGTTCTTC.

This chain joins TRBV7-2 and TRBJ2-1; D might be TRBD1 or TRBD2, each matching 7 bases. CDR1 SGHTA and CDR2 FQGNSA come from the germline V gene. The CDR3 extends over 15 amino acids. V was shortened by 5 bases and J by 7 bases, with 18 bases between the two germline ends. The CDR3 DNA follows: TGTGCCAGCAGCATTGAGCGGGACAGCGGGAATGAGCAGTTCTTC. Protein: CASSIERDSGNEQFF.